This T cell receptor beta chain was documented in a study of identical twins. Study-wide points: The study found weaker excess twin sharing in beta out-of-frame sequences. Models underpredicted monozygotic twin sharing of out-of-frame TCR alpha.

About this clonotype itself: Its specificity is not known.

Unique molecular identifiers were present on the cDNA, which also gained a universal primer site by template switching. In TCRdb, the 5' RACE reads were re-called with MiXCR into one record per CDR3 protein. This sample has some 320,000 distinct CDR3 sequences; about 12% occur once, and the top ten carry more than 6%. Per germline, CDR1 DFQATT and CDR2 SNEGSKA (reference sequence). The CDR3 has 13 amino acids. The data also belong to a second study, concerning yellow fever vaccine responses in identical twins. From that study: Twins showed a vaccine T cell response that reportedly seemed partly convergent, partly personalized.

The rearrangement links TRBV20-1 to TRBJ1-1; 7 nucleotides agree with TRBD1. The sequence was collected from a woman under 30 in good health. Material: CD8+ T cells sorted from blood. The CDR3 sequence is CSPRQGWDTEAFF. The CDR3 DNA follows: TGCAGCCCCAGACAGGGCTGGGACACTGAAGCTTTCTTT.